This T cell receptor (beta chain) was found in a study of cytomegalovirus exposure and HLA in healthy donors. Per germline, CDR1 SGHRS and CDR2 YFSETQ. V lost 2 bases to trimming and J lost 6 bases; unmatched junction nucleotides: 8. The CDR3 has 16 amino acids. PCR employed 60 Vbeta and 13 Jbeta primers. The protocol was immunoSEQ multiplex PCR, while the TCRdb copy is restricted to in-frame clones and leaves out a portion. Of tens of thousands of clones listed, 65% to 85% are singletons. The rearrangement uses TRBV5-1 and TRBJ2-2; 9 nucleotides agree with TRBD2. The specimen sequenced was PBMCs. The clonotype comes from a man aged 60 to 75 in good health and CMV-seropositive. In DNA form, the CDR3 reads TGCGCCAGCAGCTTCAATGCGGGGGGGTCTGCCGGGGAGCTGTTTTTT. Translated: CASSFNAGGSAGELFF.